A single sample is the source of the 21 T cell receptor beta chains below, sequenced in a study of vaccination effects on CD4 cells after COVID-19. CD4+ T cells specific for antigen were expanded with viral peptide pools by the ViraFEST assay before sequencing. Cultured cells yielded isolated CD4+ T cells after less than 11 days. The person had a PCR-confirmed SARS-CoV-2 infection during March to December 2020. Clones were sequenced by immunoSEQ multiplex PCR, and TCRdb holds only the in-frame ones, with some missing. The sample has 63,000 or so clones, around 70% seen once. Their target antigens are unknown. Sequences were derived from CD4+ T cells from PBMCs cultured with HIV peptides, sampled before COVID-19 vaccination. As for subset: HIV-1 Nef peptide pool negative control/reference culture. The origin of the receptors is a human donor who had a prior SARS-CoV-2 infection.

The rearrangement joins TRBV2 to TRBJ1-5; D is unresolved. This CDR3 contains 13 residues. V lost 0 bases and J lost 6, with 6 bases in between. Germline V lookup: CDR1 SNHLY, CDR2 FYNNEI. For the CDR3, the DNA is TGTGCCAGCAGTGAAGCGCTTCGTCAGCCCCAGCATTTT. Protein: CASSEALRQPQHF.

This chain links TRBV6-1 with TRBJ1-2, with D unresolved. Germline CDR1 is MNHNS and CDR2 is SASEGT. Trimming pared 1 base from V and 6 bases from J, leaving 6 bases between. The CDR3 is 12 residues long. Here the CDR3 reads CASSEVLHGYTF. The CDR3 coding sequence is TGTGCCAGCAGTGAAGTTTTACATGGCTACACCTTC.

This clone was observed a single time. V usage is TRBV30 and J usage is TRBJ2-7, with 12 bases aligning to TRBD1. Trimming at V came to 1 base and at J to 7 bases, leaving 5 bases not matched to a gene. This CDR3 contains 14 residues. Germline V gene sequence: CDR1 GTSNPN, CDR2 SVGIG (reference sequence). DNA of the CDR3: TGTGCCTGGAGTGAGGGACAGGGGGCGGGGGAGCAGTACTTC. This translates into CAWSEGQGAGEQYF.

This rearrangement joins TRBV7-3 to TRBJ2-3, with D maybe TRBD2 (5 bases). The CDR3 covers 13 residues. V lost 0 bases, J lost 4 bases, and 5 bases lay in between. CDR1 and CDR2 (germline): SGHTA, FQGTGA. CDR3 in DNA: TGTGCCAGCAGCTTAACGGAGGCAGATACGCAGTATTTT. Translation gives CASSLTEADTQYF.

The J gene is TRBJ1-5, the V gene TRBV19; tentatively, D is TRBD1 (6 bases). Germline CDR1 reads LNHDA; CDR2 reads SQIVND (reference sequence). The CDR3 extends over 14 amino acids. Trimming took off 6 bases at V and 4 bases at J, with 13 bases between the two ends. DNA of the CDR3: TGTGCCAGTAGCCGCAGGGACACGAATCAGCCCCAGCATTTT. This translates into CASSRRDTNQPQHF.

This sequence joins TRBV6-1 and TRBJ2-3; D is ambiguous. Trimming cost V 2 bases and J 4 bases, with 4 bases left between them. Germline assignment: CDR1 MNHNS and CDR2 SASEGT. The CDR3 runs 12 residues. CDR3 residues: CASSETADTQYF. Written as DNA, the CDR3 is TGTGCCAGCAGTGAAACGGCAGATACGCAGTATTTT.

The chain links TRBV14 to TRBJ2-1, with a weak D call TRBD2 (6 bases). CDR1 is SGHDN and CDR2 is FVKESK in the germline V gene. Between the trimmed V and J ends, which lost 2 bases and 7 bases, there was a span of 12 bases. This CDR3 is built from 14 residues. The CDR3 loop is CASSQLATDNEQFF. The CDR3 DNA sequence: TGTGCCAGCAGCCAACTAGCGACGGATAATGAGCAGTTCTTC. The full variable domain, completed using reference TRBV14 and TRBJ2-1, is EAGVTQFPSHSVIEKGQTVTLRCDPISGHDNLYWYRRVMGKEIKFLLHFVKESKQDESGMPNNRFLAERTGGTYSTLKVQPAELEDSGVYFCASSQLATDNEQFFGPGTRLTVL.

This clone has only one observation. V usage is TRBV2 and J usage is TRBJ1-2, with TRBD1 matching over 7 bases. CDR1 SNHLY and CDR2 FYNNEI come from the germline V gene. J was trimmed by 4 bases and V by 6 bases; bases with no gene match: 20. The length of the CDR3 is 18 residues. CDR3 sequence reads: CASRRLRDLQGRTYGYTF. DNA of the CDR3: TGTGCCAGCAGGCGCCTTAGGGACCTACAGGGGAGAACCTATGGCTACACCTTC.

This chain joins TRBV11-1 and TRBJ2-4, with D unclear. CDR3 length: 14 amino acids. V was cut by 1 base and J by 9 bases, with 13 bases left in between. The germline gives CDR1 SGHAT, CDR2 FQDESV (reference sequence). DNA of the CDR3: TGTGCCAGCAGCTTAGGCAGGAGCGTGGGCATTCAGTACTTC. Translated, it gives CASSLGRSVGIQYF. Supplemented by reference TRBV11-1 and TRBJ2-4, the full variable domain reads EAEVAQSPRYKITEKSQAVAFWCDPISGHATLYWYRQILGQGPELLVQFQDESVVDDSQLPKDRFSAERLKGVDSTLKIQPAELGDSAMYLCASSLGRSVGIQYFGAGTRLSVL.

The J gene is TRBJ2-7, the V gene TRBV7-2; 9 positions agree with TRBD2. V shed 3 bases and J 6 bases; nucleotides not matched to a gene: 6. CDR1 is SGHTA and CDR2 is FQGNSA in the germline V gene. The CDR3 consists of 14 residues. The CDR3 reads CASSLGLARLEQYF. The CDR3 region has the DNA TGTGCCAGCAGCTTGGGACTAGCCCGACTCGAGCAGTACTTC.

J is TRBJ2-3 and V is TRBV7-9; possible D gene TRBD2, 6 bases. V was shortened by 4 bases and J by 2 bases, with 16 bases between the two germline ends. Germline CDR1 reads SEHNR; CDR2 reads FQNEAQ (reference sequence). The CDR3 has 16 residues. In DNA, the CDR3 is TGTGCCAGCAGCTCCCTACTAGGGAGGACCACAGATACGCAGTATTTT. Its translation is CASSSLLGRTTDTQYF.

In this sample, this clone turned up a few times. CDR3 in DNA: TGTGCCAGCAGCGTAGAGGGAGGGGGAAACATTCAGTACTTC. Its translation: CASSVEGGGNIQYF. The chain couples TRBV9 to TRBJ2-4, with D perhaps TRBD2 (7 bases). V dropped 0 bases and J dropped 6 bases, with 10 bases sitting between them. The CDR3 has 14 residues. Germline assignment: CDR1 SGDLS and CDR2 YYNGEE.

This chain uses TRBV5-5 with TRBJ2-7, with TRBD2 identical over 13 bases. The trim removed 4 bases at V and 7 bases at J, leaving 8 bases unmatched. The CDR3 runs to 15 residues. Per germline, CDR1 SGHKS and CDR2 YYEKEE (reference sequence). The CDR3 reads CASSTGLAGAPEQYF. The CDR3 DNA sequence: TGTGCCAGCAGCACCGGACTAGCGGGAGCTCCTGAGCAGTACTTC.

This chain uses TRBV7-9 with TRBJ1-5; the D gene is possibly TRBD1 (5 bases). CDR3 length: 13 residues. V lost 5 bases and J 5 bases, leaving 10 bases between the germline ends. Germline V gene lookup returns CDR1 SEHNR and CDR2 FQNEAQ (reference sequence). This CDR3 reads CASSLTGDQPQHF. As DNA, the CDR3 is TGTGCCAGCAGCCTAACAGGAGATCAGCCCCAGCATTTT.

The chain uses TRBV20-1 and TRBJ2-3; D remains unclear. The CDR3 spans 15 residues. The ends were cut back, 3 bases at V and 1 base at J, with 14 bases in the middle. The germline gives CDR1 DFQATT, CDR2 SNEGSKA (reference sequence). The CDR3 reads CSASGVFTGTDTQYF. As DNA, the CDR3 is TGCAGTGCTAGTGGGGTTTTCACGGGCACAGATACGCAGTATTTT.

The V and J genes are TRBV10-3 and TRBJ2-1, with 12 positions matching TRBD2. Germline CDR1 and CDR2: ENHRY and SYGVKD. The CDR3 contains 15 residues. J gave up 7 bases and V 6 bases, and 7 bases lay outside the gene matches. For the CDR3, the DNA is TGTGCCATCAGGAAACTAGCGGGGGGAGAAAATGAGCAGTTCTTC. Its translation: CAIRKLAGGENEQFF.

A few counts support this clone. The chain uses TRBV5-4 and TRBJ2-7; D call uncertain. V dropped 3 bases and J dropped 7 bases, with 20 bases sitting between them. CDR1 is SGHNT, CDR2 YYREEE, per germline (reference sequence). The CDR3 runs 15 residues. The CDR3 region has the DNA TGTGCCAGCAGCTCCTGGGCCCGGACGTATCGGGAGCAGTACTTC. Its translation: CASSSWARTYREQYF. The full variable domain, with the rest looked up from reference TRBV5-4 and TRBJ2-7, is ETGVTQSPTHLIKTRGQQVTLRCSSQSGHNTVSWYQQALGQGPQFIFQYYREEENGRGNFPPRFSGLQFPNYSSELNVNALELDDSALYLCASSSWARTYREQYFGPGTRLTVT.

This rearrangement joins TRBV5-1 to TRBJ2-5; 8 bases are shared with TRBD2. CDR1 SGHRS and CDR2 YFSETQ come from the germline V gene. V lost 6 bases, J lost 5 bases, and 18 bases stayed unmatched. The CDR3 is 17 amino acids. The CDR3 DNA is TGCGCCAGCACCACCTTTACGACGGGGGGGCGAGGGGAGACCCAGTACTTC. It is translated as CASTTFTTGGRGETQYF.

V gene TRBV5-1 combines with J gene TRBJ2-5; 7 bases match TRBD2. This CDR3 region has 18 residues. The trim removed 0 bases at V and 3 bases at J, leaving 14 bases unmatched. Looked up from germline, CDR1 is SGHRS and CDR2 is YFSETQ. The CDR3 reads CASSLGASGGGAEETQYF. CDR3 sequence (DNA): TGCGCCAGCAGCTTGGGGGCATCGGGGGGAGGAGCAGAAGAGACCCAGTACTTC. Drawing the rest from reference TRBV5-1 and TRBJ2-5, the complete variable domain is KAGVTQTPRYLIKTRGQQVTLSCSPISGHRSVSWYQQTPGQGLQFLFEYFSETQRNKGNFPGRFSGRQFSNSRSEMNVSTLELGDSALYLCASSLGASGGGAEETQYFGPGTRLLVL.

The chain combines TRBV5-1 with TRBJ2-2, with D possibly TRBD1 on 6 matching bases. The CDR3 runs 15 residues. Germline V CDR1 and CDR2: SGHRS, YFSETQ. With 2 bases removed from V and 4 bases from J, the gap between germline ends came to 12 bases. The CDR3 loop is CASSLTGSRTGELFF. Written as DNA, the CDR3 is TGCGCCAGCAGCTTAACAGGGTCGCGCACCGGGGAGCTGTTTTTT.

The V gene is TRBV30, the J gene TRBJ1-5; perhaps TRBD1 as D (6 bases). The length of the CDR3 is 15 residues. Germline V gene sequence: CDR1 GTSNPN, CDR2 SVGIG (reference sequence). V lost 2 bases, J lost 4 bases, and 15 bases lay in between. The CDR3 DNA reads as TGTGCCTGGAGTCGAGGACAGAGGGGAAATCAGCCCCAGCATTTT. Its protein product is CAWSRGQRGNQPQHF.